Presented here are 22 T cell receptor beta chains from one specimen sequenced in a study of T cell clonality in common variable immunodeficiency. Here immunoSEQ multiplex PCR was the method, and the copy in TCRdb shows in-frame clones only, minus some. This sample has around 57,000 clones, each found more than once. The specimen sequenced was peripheral blood mononuclear cells. The receptors shown here come from a person aged 18-70 years in good health.

This clone was found many times. The read is 3 residues too short to cover the CDR3 end, so that end is filled in from the germline J gene. This sequence joins TRBV6-1 and TRBJ1-1, with D possibly being TRBD1 (5 bases). V was pared by 1 base and J by 4 bases, with 7 bases between. The CDR3 spans 13 residues. The germline V gene encodes CDR1 MNHNS and CDR2 SASEGT. CDR3 in amino acids: CASSEGRGTEAFF. The CDR3 bases that were read are TGTGCCAGCAGTGAAGGGAGGGGCACTGAA.

In this sample, this clone turned up many times. The CDR3 end is not reached by the read, which stops 3 residues before it; the germline J gene fills it in. The chain uses TRBV18 and TRBJ2-3, with TRBD2 matching 10 bases. The CDR3 contains 17 residues. Germline V gene sequence: CDR1 KGHSH, CDR2 LQKENI. The ends lost 0 bases at V and 3 bases at J; junction bases unmatched: 6. CDR3 region: CASSPPGTSGITDTQYF. CDR3 DNA (partial): TGTGCCAGCTCACCACCGGGAACTAGCGGGATTACAGATACG.

This clone was seen repeatedly, ten times or more. The read terminates 3 residues before the CDR3 end, so the remaining end is supplied by the germline J gene. V gene TRBV7-9 combines with J gene TRBJ2-3; D remains ambiguous. The germline CDR1 and CDR2 sequences are SEHNR and FQNEAQ (reference sequence). Trimming pared 7 bases from V and 0 bases from J, leaving 14 bases between. The CDR3 has 15 residues. The part of the CDR3 DNA that was read is TGTGCCAGCAATCCGGGTTCCCAGAGCACAGATACG. Residues: CASNPGSQSTDT. The complete CDR3 sequence is CASNPGSQSTDTQYF.

Ten or more counts support this clone. Read coverage stops 3 residues before the CDR3 terminus; the germline J gene supplies the remainder. The gene calls are TRBV5-1 and TRBJ2-7; TRBD1 matches at 9 bases. The germline gives CDR1 SGHRS, CDR2 YFSETQ. There are 14 residues in the CDR3. Losses at the gene ends were 4 bases for V and 5 bases for J; bases not matched to a gene: 7. CDR3 sequence reads: CASSRGDRVDEQYF. The part of the CDR3 DNA that was read is TGCGCCAGCAGCCGGGGGGACAGGGTCGACGAG. The entire variable domain, with the rest obtained from reference TRBV5-1 and TRBJ2-7, is as follows: KAGVTQTPRYLIKTRGQQVTLSCSPISGHRSVSWYQQTPGQGLQFLFEYFSETQRNKGNFPGRFSGRQFSNSRSEMNVSTLELGDSALYLCASSRGDRVDEQYFGPGTRLTVT.

This clone was observed at least ten times. The missing CDR3 end, 3 residues past where the read stops, is filled in from the germline J gene. The rearrangement uses TRBV13 and TRBJ2-2; no reliable D call. CDR1 and CDR2 from the germline V gene are PRHDT and FYEKMQ (reference sequence). CDR3 size: 13 residues. Between the trimmed V and J ends, which lost 6 bases and 5 bases, there was a span of 10 bases. CDR3 DNA, as far as it was read: TGTGCCAGCAGAACCATGCGGACCGGGGAG. This gives the protein CASRTMRTGE. The full CDR3 is CASRTMRTGELFF.

This clone came up many times. The sequenced fragment ends 3 residues before the CDR3 boundary, so the rest is inferred from the germline J gene. The genes are TRBV14 and TRBJ1-1, with a tentative D call TRBD1 (5 bases). The CDR3 totals 16 residues. Germline V gene lookup returns CDR1 SGHDN and CDR2 FVKESK. Trimming left V 0 bases short and J 0 bases short, with 11 bases between. This CDR3 reads CASSQDFGGLNTEAFF. CDR3 DNA, as far as it was read: TGTGCCAGCAGCCAAGATTTTGGGGGGTTGAACACTGAA.

This clone was detected only a few times. Read data end 3 residues before the CDR3 end; the end is taken from the germline J gene. The chain has TRBV19 and TRBJ1-1, with TRBD1 as a possible D gene (5 bases). Germline V lookup: CDR1 LNHDA, CDR2 SQIVND (reference sequence). The CDR3 length is 15 residues. V was clipped by 3 bases and J by 3 bases, with 14 bases between them. CDR3 region: CASSIQGSRDTEAFF. Partial CDR3 DNA: TGTGCCAGTAGTATTCAGGGATCCCGGGACACTGAA. Complete variable domain (other parts from reference TRBV19 and TRBJ1-1): DGGITQSPKYLFRKEGQNVTLSCEQNLNHDAMYWYRQDPGQGLRLIYYSQIVNDFQKGDIAEGYSVSREKKESFPLTVTSAQKNPTAFYLCASSIQGSRDTEAFFGQGTRLTVV.

There are many counts of this clone. The covered CDR3 bases are TGCGCCAGCAGCCACGGAGGGGGTTTTGACACCTACGAG. This gives the protein CASSHGGGFDTYE. The entire CDR3 reads CASSHGGGFDTYEQYF. V is TRBV4-1 and J is TRBJ2-7; D possibly matches TRBD1 or TRBD2 (6 bases each). The read finishes 3 residues shy of the CDR3 end, and the germline J gene is used to complete it. This CDR3 spans 16 amino acids. Trimming took off 3 bases at V and 2 bases at J, with 17 bases between the two ends. Per germline, CDR1 MGHRA and CDR2 YSYEKL.

Many counts were recorded for this clone. The sequenced fragment ends 3 residues before the CDR3 boundary, so the rest is inferred from the germline J gene. The chain couples TRBV5-4 to TRBJ2-1; 7 nucleotides line up with TRBD2. Germline CDR1 is SGHNT and CDR2 is YYREEE (reference sequence). The CDR3 spans 15 residues. The V segment lost 4 bases and the J segment 0 bases; nucleotides outside the gene matches: 4. CDR3 region: CASSITSASYNEQFF. Incomplete CDR3 DNA: TGTGCCAGCAGCATAACTAGCGCCTCCTACAATGAG.

This clone was counted many times. The read ends 3 residues before the CDR3 terminus; that terminus is restored from the germline J gene. This chain uses TRBV2 with TRBJ2-7, with D perhaps TRBD2 (6 bases). CDR1 SNHLY and CDR2 FYNNEI come from the germline V gene. V was shortened by 7 bases and J by 2 bases, with 12 bases between the two germline ends. There are 13 residues in the CDR3. The CDR3 region is CASTPGLPYEQYF. The part of the CDR3 DNA that was read is TGTGCCAGCACTCCGGGACTCCCCTACGAG.

This clone was observed at least ten times. The read terminates 3 residues ahead of where the CDR3 ends, so the germline J gene completes it. The rearrangement joins TRBV30 to TRBJ1-2; no clear D. V lost 2 bases and J 3 bases, leaving 7 bases between the germline ends. CDR1 and CDR2 (germline): GTSNPN, SVGIG (reference sequence). The CDR3 runs to 12 residues. CDR3 bases read: TGTGCCTGGAGTCACAATTACTATGGC. It yields the protein CAWSHNYYG. The CDR3 as a whole reads CAWSHNYYGYTF.

In regard to this clone: Just one base apart from a much larger clone, this may be a read error. The read is 3 residues too short to cover the CDR3 end, so that end is filled in from the germline J gene. The chain uses TRBV7-9 and TRBJ2-2, with TRBD1 matching over 9 bases. This CDR3 comprises 15 residues. Germline V gene sequence: CDR1 SEHNR, CDR2 FQNEAQ (reference sequence). CDR3 residues: CASSLTGGDNEKLFF. The CDR3 bases that were read are TGTGCCAGCAGCTTGACAGGGGGGGATAATGAAAAG. Supplemented by reference TRBV7-9 and TRBJ2-2, the full variable domain reads DTGVSQNPRHKITKRGQNVTFRCDPISEHNRLYWYRQTLGQGPEFLTYFQNEAQLEKSRLLSDRFSAERPKGSFSTLEIQRTEQGDSAMYLCASSLTGGDNEKLFFGEGSRLTVL.

This clone was recorded many times. The read gets to within 3 residues of the CDR3 end, and the germline J gene fills in the rest. The chain couples TRBV2 to TRBJ2-7, with 7 nucleotides matching TRBD1. The V and J ends lost 6 bases and 3 bases, in that order; junction bases with no gene match: 5. This CDR3 is 13 amino acids long. The V gene's germline CDR1 is SNHLY and CDR2 FYNNEI. The CDR3 here is CASSRDRNYEQYF. Incomplete CDR3 DNA: TGTGCCAGCAGCAGGGACAGAAACTACGAG.

Notes on this clone: With the read ending 3 residues before the CDR3 end, the germline J gene is used to fill in that end. V and J are TRBV6-2 or TRBV6-3 and TRBJ2-5; 8 bases align to TRBD2. This CDR3 spans 15 amino acids. The junction had 7 bases not matched to a gene; V was cut back by 6 bases and J by 1 base. Germline V gene data show CDR1 as MNHEY and CDR2 as SVGEGT. Partial CDR3 DNA: TGTGCCAGCAGCCAAGTAGCGGGACTCCAAGAGACC. Translation gives CASSQVAGLQET. From start to end, the CDR3 is CASSQVAGLQETQYF.

This clone was recorded many times. The read comes to an end 3 residues before the CDR3 does, leaving the germline J gene to fill in the end. The chain has TRBV30 and TRBJ2-7; the match to TRBD2 covers 11 bases. The V segment lost 3 bases and the J segment 4 bases; nucleotides outside the gene matches: 5. The CDR3 runs to 14 residues. Germline assignment: CDR1 GTSNPN and CDR2 SVGIG (reference sequence). CDR3 protein: CAWRTSGRLYEQYF. CDR3 DNA (partial): TGTGCCTGGAGAACTAGCGGGAGACTTTACGAG.

Concerning this clone: Sequencing ends 3 residues short of the CDR3 end; the germline J gene provides the rest. V usage is TRBV7-6 and J usage is TRBJ2-5, with TRBD2 matching over 8 bases. This CDR3 is 16 amino acids long. CDR1 SGHVS and CDR2 FNYEAQ come from the germline V gene. Trimming at V came to 1 base and at J to 3 bases, leaving 7 bases not matched to a gene. The covered CDR3 bases are TGTGCCAGCAGCTTAGGATTCCTAGCGGGTGAAGAGACC. Translating it yields CASSLGFLAGEET. The CDR3 in its entirety is CASSLGFLAGEETQYF.

There are many counts of this clone. The CDR3 end is not reached by the read, which stops 3 residues before it; the germline J gene fills it in. V and J are TRBV5-1 and TRBJ2-4, with 11 positions matching TRBD2. CDR3 length: 17 residues. Trimming took 1 base from V and 6 from J; bases not matched to a gene: 9. From germline, CDR1 is SGHRS and CDR2 YFSETQ. The DNA read from the CDR3 is TGCGCCAGCAGCTTGTTGGTAGCGGGAGGGAGGGGAAACATT. It is translated as CASSLLVAGGRGNI. The CDR3, in full, reads CASSLLVAGGRGNIQYF.

This clone was detected ten times or more. The read stops 3 residues short of the end of the CDR3; the missing end is completed from the germline J gene. The rearrangement uses TRBV20-1 and TRBJ1-1; 8 bases align to TRBD1. With V trimmed by 1 base and J by 4 bases, 8 bases remained unmatched. This CDR3 comprises 15 residues. Germline V gene lookup returns CDR1 DFQATT and CDR2 SNEGSKA (reference sequence). Partial CDR3 DNA: TGCAGTGCTAGAGGTAAAGGACAGGGAGGCACTGAA. Its translation is CSARGKGQGGTE. The CDR3 in full is CSARGKGQGGTEAFF.

A word on this clone: A read error may produce the germline difference seen at one junction end. The CDR3 is cut off 3 residues early in the read; its end comes from the germline J gene. The sample contains more than one DNA sequence encoding this CDR3. The chain has TRBV11-2 and TRBJ1-3; 7 nucleotides match TRBD1. The CDR3 has 15 residues. The V gene's germline CDR1 is SGHAT and CDR2 FQNNGV. The CDR3 sequence is CASSFNRGPGNTIYF. The part of the CDR3 DNA that was read is TGTGCCAGCAGCTTTAACAGGGGCCCTGGAAACACT. Variable domain in full (rest from reference TRBV11-2 and TRBJ1-3): EAGVAQSPRYKIIEKRQSVAFWCNPISGHATLYWYQQILGQGPKLLIQFQNNGVVDDSQLPKDRFSAERLKGVDSTLKIQPAKLEDSAVYLCASSFNRGPGNTIYFGEGSWLTVV.

Many counts were recorded for this clone. With the read ending 3 residues before the CDR3 end, the germline J gene is used to fill in that end. The J gene is TRBJ2-1, the V gene TRBV7-9; maybe TRBD1 (6 bases). Germline V CDR1 and CDR2: SEHNR, FQNEAQ (reference sequence). Trimming removed 5 bases from V and 5 bases from J, with 16 bases in between. The CDR3 length is 15 residues. The chain's CDR3 is CASSRVQGMDNEQFF. CDR3 DNA, as far as it was read: TGTGCCAGCAGCAGAGTACAGGGAATGGACAATGAG.

This clone was observed at least ten times. Read sequence stops 3 residues before the CDR3 end, and the germline J gene provides the missing end. This chain uses TRBV6-2 or TRBV6-3 with TRBJ2-7; 7 nucleotides align to TRBD2. The CDR3 contains 14 residues. Trimming at V came to 7 bases and at J to 4 bases, leaving 10 bases not matched to a gene. In germline, CDR1 is MNHEY, CDR2 SVGEGT. The CDR3 is CASTNLAGEYEQYF. Incomplete CDR3 DNA: TGTGCCAGCACCAACCTCGCGGGAGAATACGAG.

Turning to this clone: The read stops 3 residues short of the end of the CDR3; the missing end is completed from the germline J gene. The rearrangement uses TRBV14 and TRBJ2-5; no firm D call. The V end lost 1 base, the J end lost 2 bases, and 11 bases lay between the germline ends. The germline V gene encodes CDR1 SGHDN and CDR2 FVKESK. The length of the CDR3 is 15 residues. CDR3 bases read: TGTGCCAGCAGCCAAGTTCGTGCGGTACAAGAGACC. This translates into CASSQVRAVQET. In full, the CDR3 is CASSQVRAVQETQYF.